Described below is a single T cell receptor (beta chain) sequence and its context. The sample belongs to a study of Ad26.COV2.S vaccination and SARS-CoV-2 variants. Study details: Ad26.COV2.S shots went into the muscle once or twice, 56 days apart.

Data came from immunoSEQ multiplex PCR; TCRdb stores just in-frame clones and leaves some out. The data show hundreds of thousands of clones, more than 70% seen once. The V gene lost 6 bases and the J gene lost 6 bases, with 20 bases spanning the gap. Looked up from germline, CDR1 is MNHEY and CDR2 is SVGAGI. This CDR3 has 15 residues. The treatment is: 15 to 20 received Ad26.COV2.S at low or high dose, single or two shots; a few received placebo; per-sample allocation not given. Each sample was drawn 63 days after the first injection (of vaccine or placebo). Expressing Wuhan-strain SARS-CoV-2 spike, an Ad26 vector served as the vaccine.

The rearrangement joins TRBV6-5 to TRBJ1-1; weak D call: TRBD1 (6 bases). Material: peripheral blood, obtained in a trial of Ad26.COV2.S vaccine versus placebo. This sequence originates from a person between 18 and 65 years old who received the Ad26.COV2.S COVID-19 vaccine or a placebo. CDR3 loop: CASRTRQALFSEAFF. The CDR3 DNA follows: TGTGCCAGCAGGACCAGACAGGCGTTATTCTCTGAAGCTTTCTTT.